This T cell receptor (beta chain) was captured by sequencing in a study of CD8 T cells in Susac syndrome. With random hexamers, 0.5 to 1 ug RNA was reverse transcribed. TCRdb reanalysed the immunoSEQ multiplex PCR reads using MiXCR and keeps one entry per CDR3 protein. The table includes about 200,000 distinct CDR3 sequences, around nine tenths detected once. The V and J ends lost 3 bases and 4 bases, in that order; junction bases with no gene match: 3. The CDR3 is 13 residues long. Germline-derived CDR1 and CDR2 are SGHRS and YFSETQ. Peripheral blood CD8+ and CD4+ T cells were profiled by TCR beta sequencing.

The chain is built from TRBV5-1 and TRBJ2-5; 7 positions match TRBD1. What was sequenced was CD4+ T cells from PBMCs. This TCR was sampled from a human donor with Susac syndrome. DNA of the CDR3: TGCGCCAGCAGCTCCTACAGGGGAGAGACCCAGTACTTC. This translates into CASSSYRGETQYF.